This TCR beta chain was captured by sequencing in a study of beta chain features in type 1 diabetes. Broader study findings: A closer apparent resemblance between naive, central memory and Treg TCRB repertoires was seen in patients than in healthy donors. A cDNA-based sequencing approach could over-represent cells with high TCR expression.

To note about this clone: The antigen remains unidentified.

The CDR3 loop spans 13 amino acids. V was shortened by 7 bases and J by 3 bases, with 12 bases between the two germline ends. Germline CDR1 and CDR2: MNHEY and SVGAGI. Sorting of CD4+ naive, central memory, regulatory and stem cell-like memory cells was performed via CD45RO/CCR7/CD25/CD127/CD95/CD27. The investigators reverse transcribed all of the isolated RNA, so they sequenced expressed TCRB transcripts. Sequencing was performed with immunoSEQ multiplex PCR; in TCRdb, only in-frame clones are kept and a portion is missing. The top ten hold roughly 1.5% of the sample, which has about 140,000 clones, 6.9% seen once.

This receptor was identified in a woman aged 25 to 45 in good health. What was sequenced was central memory CD4+ T cells from blood. The chain recombines TRBV6-5 with TRBJ2-5, with D possibly matching TRBD1 (5 bases). The CDR3 loop reads CASKVGREETQYF. In DNA, the CDR3 is TGTGCCAGCAAGGTGGGCAGGGAAGAGACCCAGTACTTC.